Listed below are T cell receptor beta chains from one sample, sequenced in a study of naive CD8 T cells in extremely preterm neonates. Sequenced by immunoSEQ multiplex PCR; TCRdb stores in-frame clones only, minus some. Of about 4,900 clones listed, about 97% were seen once; the top ten hold 0.45% to 0.55%. Input material: naive CD8+ T cells from cord blood. These receptors originate from a newborn in good health. CDR3s include the opening cysteine and the closing phenylalanine or tryptophan. The D gene is left open where the match is weak. Some rows have no size entry. The others give once, few or many, or a class for an expanded clone.

>-|TRBV9|TRBD1|TRBJ2-1
CASSVRDSSYNEQFF
TGTGCCAGCAGCGTCCGGGACAGCTCCTACAATGAGCAGTTCTTC
>once|TRBV28|TRBD2|TRBJ2-3
CASSSSFETSGGPTLITDTQYF
TGTGCCAGCAGTTCATCATTCGAGACTAGCGGGGGACCGACCTTAATCACAGATACGCAGTATTTT
>once|TRBV25-1|TRBD1|TRBJ1-4
CASSGWTGEEATNEKLFF
TGTGCCAGCAGTGGGTGGACAGGGGAAGAAGCAACTAATGAAAAACTGTTTTTT
>-|TRBV7-2|TRBD2|TRBJ2-3
CASVLLAGGLGGTDTQYF
TGTGCCAGCGTTCTACTAGCGGGGGGACTGGGGGGCACAGATACGCAGTATTTT
>once|TRBV9|TRBD1|TRBJ2-7
CASSVARDRGYEQYF
TGTGCCAGCAGCGTAGCTAGGGACAGGGGGTACGAGCAGTACTTC
>-|TRBV19|TRBD1|TRBJ2-2
CASSPTTGVYTGELFF
TGTGCCAGTAGTCCAACCACAGGGGTTTACACCGGGGAGCTGTTTTTT
>once|TRBV30|TRBD1|TRBJ1-6
CAWNPGQGNSPLHF
TGTGCCTGGAACCCGGGACAGGGTAATTCACCCCTCCACTTT
>-|TRBV27|-|TRBJ1-5
CASSLLRGNQPQHF
TGTGCCAGCAGTTTACTCAGGGGCAATCAGCCCCAGCATTTT
>-|TRBV13|-|TRBJ2-3
CASSSSTDTQYF
TGTGCCAGCAGTTCCTCCACAGATACGCAGTATTTT
>-|TRBV27|-|TRBJ1-1
CASSLQGLNTEAFF
TGTGCCAGCAGTTTACAGGGTTTGAACACTGAAGCTTTCTTT
>-|TRBV10-1|-|TRBJ1-1
CASSEDKSKENTEAFF
TGCGCCAGCAGTGAGGACAAATCGAAAGAAAACACTGAAGCTTTCTTC
>-|TRBV5-1|TRBD1|TRBJ2-7
CASSLLRQGYEQYF
TGCGCCAGCAGCTTGCTTCGACAGGGCTACGAGCAGTACTTC
>-|TRBV27|TRBD1|TRBJ2-1
CASSLNRGQDEQFF
TGTGCCAGCAGTTTAAACAGGGGGCAGGATGAGCAGTTCTTC
>-|TRBV19|TRBD2|TRBJ2-1
CASSIAAGGHNEQFF
TGTGCCAGTAGTATCGCAGCGGGGGGGCACAATGAGCAGTTCTTC
>-|TRBV5-1|TRBD1|TRBJ2-3
CASSLGQGADTQYF
TGCGCCAGCAGCTTGGGACAGGGGGCAGATACGCAGTATTTT
>-|TRBV7-8|-|TRBJ1-4
CVSSWSGNEKLFF
TGTGTCAGCAGCTGGTCAGGGAATGAAAAACTGTTTTTT
>-|TRBV9|TRBD2|TRBJ2-2
CASSLGTSGGATGELFF
TGTGCCAGCAGCCTCGGGACTAGCGGGGGGGCAACCGGGGAGCTGTTTTTT
>once|TRBV4-1|TRBD2|TRBJ2-1
CASSQAPPLAGADSYNEQFF
TGCGCCAGCAGCCAAGCCCCCCCCCTAGCGGGGGCCGACTCCTACAATGAGCAGTTCTTC
>-|TRBV9|-|TRBJ2-1
CASSVGTGYNEQFF
TGTGCCAGCAGCGTAGGAACAGGTTACAATGAGCAGTTCTTC
>-|TRBV27|-|TRBJ2-1
CASSLKHIYNEQFF
TGTGCCAGCAGTTTGAAACACATCTACAATGAGCAGTTCTTC
>-|TRBV6-4|-|TRBJ2-7
CASGVDPCSYEQYF
TGTGCCAGTGGAGTCGACCCTTGCTCCTACGAGCAGTACTTC
>-|TRBV5-1|-|TRBJ1-1
CASSLGLSSNTEAFF
TGCGCCAGCAGCTTGGGTTTGTCGTCGAACACTGAAGCTTTCTTT
>-|TRBV19|TRBD2|TRBJ2-1
CASSIAAGVTYNEQFF
TGTGCCAGTAGTATAGCAGCGGGGGTCACCTACAATGAGCAGTTCTTC
>-|TRBV6-6|TRBD2|TRBJ2-3
CASSLSGGSTDTQYF
TGTGCCAGCAGTCTTAGCGGGGGGAGCACAGATACGCAGTATTTT
>-|TRBV27|TRBD1|TRBJ1-5
CASSVTGALNQPQHF
TGTGCCAGCAGTGTCACAGGGGCCCTCAATCAGCCCCAGCATTTT
>-|TRBV11-2|TRBD1|TRBJ2-7
CASSYRDRGYEQYF
TGTGCCAGCAGCTACCGGGACAGGGGCTACGAGCAGTACTTC
>-|TRBV30|TRBD2|TRBJ2-1
CAWSAGTSGYNEQFF
TGTGCCTGGAGTGCTGGGACTAGCGGTTACAATGAGCAGTTCTTC
>-|TRBV30|-|TRBJ1-1
CAWRGNTEAFF
TGTGCCTGGCGGGGGAACACTGAAGCTTTCTTT
>-|TRBV9|TRBD1|TRBJ2-3
CASSIYRTGGTDTQYF
TGTGCCAGCAGCATATACCGGACAGGGGGGACAGATACGCAGTATTTT
>-|TRBV27|-|TRBJ1-1
CASSYRAMNTEAFF
TGTGCCAGCAGTTACAGGGCCATGAACACTGAAGCTTTCTTT
>-|TRBV14|-|TRBJ1-1
CASSPRQNTEAFF
TGTGCCAGCAGCCCTCGACAGAACACTGAAGCTTTCTTT
>-|TRBV9|TRBD2|TRBJ2-2
CASSVGSGGAVGGELFF
TGTGCCAGCAGCGTAGGTAGCGGGGGGGCCGTTGGCGGGGAGCTGTTTTTT
>-|TRBV4-3|-|TRBJ1-6
CASSQGTGNNSPLHF
TGCGCCAGCAGCCAAGGTACAGGGAATAATTCACCCCTCCACTTT
>-|TRBV15|TRBD1|TRBJ1-2
CATSYGPLQGADGYTF
TGTGCCACCAGCTATGGCCCCCTACAGGGGGCAGATGGCTACACCTTC
>-|TRBV7-8|-|TRBJ1-5
CASSTLRWGPSNQPQHF
TGTGCCAGCAGCACACTCCGTTGGGGGCCCAGCAATCAGCCCCAGCATTTT
>-|TRBV21-1|-|TRBJ1-1
CASSELRGFFPLNTEAFF
TGTGCCAGCAGCGAACTTAGGGGCTTTTTCCCCCTCAACACTGAAGCTTTCTTT
>-|TRBV27|-|TRBJ1-3
CASRPRGSGNTIYF
TGTGCCAGCCGTCCCCGAGGGAGCGGAAACACCATATATTTT
>-|TRBV7-6|-|TRBJ2-1
CASSLDQRTYNEQFF
TGTGCCAGCAGCTTAGATCAGCGCACTTACAATGAGCAGTTCTTC
>once|TRBV28|TRBD2|TRBJ2-3
CASSPVIAGGQALTDTQYF
TGTGCCAGCAGCCCGGTGATAGCGGGGGGCCAAGCCCTCACAGATACGCAGTATTTT
>-|TRBV4-1|TRBD1|TRBJ2-7
CASSQGPGQGAREQYF
TGCGCCAGCAGCCAAGGACCGGGACAGGGGGCTAGGGAGCAGTACTTC
>-|TRBV9|TRBD2|TRBJ2-1
CASSVERLAGGPYNEQFF
TGTGCCAGCAGCGTAGAGCGACTAGCGGGGGGGCCCTACAATGAGCAGTTCTTC
>-|TRBV15|-|TRBJ2-3
CATNPVGGAGADTQYF
TGTGCCACCAATCCAGTGGGGGGGGCCGGGGCAGATACGCAGTATTTT
>-|TRBV27|-|TRBJ1-2
CASSSGTLYGYTF
TGTGCCAGCAGCTCCGGGACACTCTATGGCTACACCTTC
>-|TRBV11-2|-|TRBJ1-2
CASSFGTNYGYTF
TGTGCCAGCAGCTTCGGGACAAACTATGGCTACACCTTC
>-|TRBV19|-|TRBJ1-2
CASIGSPRTREPYYGYTF
TGTGCCAGTATCGGTTCTCCAAGAACCAGGGAACCCTACTATGGCTACACCTTC
>-|TRBV4-3|TRBD2|TRBJ2-1
CASSQEASGYYNEQFF
TGCGCCAGCAGCCAAGAGGCTAGCGGGTACTACAATGAGCAGTTCTTC
>-|TRBV6-1|-|TRBJ2-1
CASSDRGGSEQFF
TGTGCCAGCAGTGATCGGGGAGGTAGTGAGCAGTTCTTC
>-|TRBV14|-|TRBJ1-1
CASSGGTYTEAFF
TGTGCCAGCAGCGGCGGGACCTACACTGAAGCTTTCTTT
>-|TRBV30|TRBD1|TRBJ1-2
CAWSVTGGDYGYTF
TGTGCCTGGAGTGTAACAGGGGGCGACTATGGCTACACCTTC
>-|TRBV7-7|-|TRBJ2-1
CASSFKKLENEQFF
TGTGCTAGCAGCTTCAAGAAACTGGAGAATGAGCAGTTCTTC